These 6 T cell receptor beta chains were sequenced from one sample in a study of shared T cell receptors in the human thymus. Sequencing was performed with immunoSEQ multiplex PCR; in TCRdb, only in-frame clones are kept and a portion is missing. The sample records hundreds of thousands of clones, over 75% being singletons. In addition, the sample was reused for a study of human thymus T cells.

Sequenced input: thymocytes. These receptors were obtained from a boy younger than two with a congenital heart defect.

In DNA form, the CDR3 reads TGTGCCAGCAGAAGGACAGGGGTCCACGAGCAGTACTTC. Protein product: CASRRTGVHEQYF. This rearrangement joins TRBV5-6 to TRBJ2-7, with 9 bases aligning to TRBD1. Per germline, CDR1 SGHDT and CDR2 YYEEEE. The CDR3 spans 13 residues. The V gene end was trimmed by 5 bases and the J gene end by 5 bases; junction bases not matched to a gene: 5.

The chain recombines TRBV9 with TRBJ1-1, with 10 bases identical to TRBD1. The CDR3 has 14 amino acids. From germline, CDR1 is SGDLS and CDR2 YYNGEE. The junction had 11 bases not matched to a gene; V was cut back by 4 bases and J by 11 bases. In DNA, the CDR3 is TGTGCCAGCAGCCCAGGCGACAGGGGGCTGGAGGCTTTCTTT. Its protein product is CASSPGDRGLEAFF. Full variable domain (missing parts from reference TRBV9 and TRBJ1-1): DSGVTQTPKHLITATGQRVTLRCSPRSGDLSVYWYQQSLDQGLQFLIQYYNGEERAKGNILERFSAQQFPDLHSELNLSSLELGDSALYFCASSPGDRGLEAFFGQGTRLTVV.

This chain connects TRBV27 to TRBJ2-1; TRBD2 aligns across 8 bases. This CDR3 has 19 residues. V was clipped by 6 bases and J by 7 bases; unmatched bases: 23. Germline lookup yields CDR1 MNHEY and CDR2 SMNVEV (reference sequence). The CDR3 bases are TGTGCCAGCAGACCACCTCCCATAGCGGGGCCTACCTTAACAAATGAGCAGTTCTTC. This codes for CASRPPPIAGPTLTNEQFF.

This chain joins TRBV11-2 and TRBJ2-5; weak D call: TRBD2 (5 bases). Germline V gene sequence: CDR1 SGHAT, CDR2 FQNNGV. The CDR3 totals 14 residues. Deletions cut 4 bases from V and 5 bases from J, with 14 bases between. In DNA form, the CDR3 reads TGTGCCAGCAGCTCCGGCGGGCCGGGTGAGACCCAGTACTTC. As protein: CASSSGGPGETQYF.

This clone occurred a few times. This sequence joins TRBV5-5 and TRBJ2-7, with D maybe TRBD2 (7 bases). CDR3 length equals 15 residues. V lost 1 base to trimming and J lost 4 bases, with 15 bases between them. Looked up from germline, CDR1 is SGHKS and CDR2 is YYEKEE (reference sequence). The DNA for the CDR3 is TGTGCCAGCAGCTTGCGGGGGGCGGCAGCGTACGAGCAGTACTTC. Translated, it gives CASSLRGAAAYEQYF. Based on the CDR3 plus reference TRBV5-5 and TRBJ2-7, the full variable domain is DAGVTQSPTHLIKTRGQQVTLRCSPISGHKSVSWYQQVLGQGPQFIFQYYEKEERGRGNFPDRFSARQFPNYSSELNVNALLLGDSALYLCASSLRGAAAYEQYFGPGTRLTVT.

The V gene is TRBV28, the J gene TRBJ2-5, with 8 bases lining up with TRBD1. Judging by the DNA end, TRBJ2-7 fits better; the J call may be wrong. Germline V gene data show CDR1 as MDHEN and CDR2 as SYDVKM. The CDR3 is 15 amino acids. This chain's CDR3 is CASSLWGQDSYEQYF. CDR3 sequence (DNA): TGTGCCAGCAGTTTATGGGGACAGGATAGTTACGAGCAGTACTTC.